Below are 32 T cell receptor beta chains sequenced from a single sample in a study of blood T cells in healthy people across ages. Using a J-beta primer mix together with a sample-barcoded 5' primer, a second PCR was run for roughly 6 to 11 cycles. TCRdb reprocessed the 5' RACE reads with MiXCR, giving one entry per CDR3 protein. The profile shows approximately 780,000 distinct CDR3 sequences, roughly 26% of them singletons. These sequences were also reported in another study, on T cells of mothers and their children.

The source material was blood. The source of these receptors is a boy between 10 and 17 years old in good health.

This clonotype was observed a few times. The V call is TRBV7-2, the J call TRBJ2-7, with 8 bases identical to TRBD1. Germline trimming cut 4 bases from V and 6 bases from J; bases unmatched to any gene: 8. CDR3 length equals 14 residues. Per the germline V gene, CDR1 is SGHTA and CDR2 is FQGNSA. CDR3 sequence: CASSSGQEASEQYF. CDR3 in DNA: TGTGCCAGCAGCTCGGGACAGGAGGCCTCCGAGCAGTACTTC.

Worth noting for this clonotype: Germline and junction disagree at one end, which may indicate a read error. The gene calls are TRBV11-2 and TRBJ2-3, with 9 bases aligning to TRBD2. CDR3 length equals 15 residues. Germline CDR1 SGHAT, CDR2 FQNNGV. The CDR3 bases are TGTGCCAGCAGCTTGGGGACTAGCAGTTTAGATACGCAGTACTTT. It codes for CASSLGTSSLDTQYF. Combining the CDR3 with reference TRBV11-2 and TRBJ2-3 gives the whole variable domain EAGVAQSPRYKIIEKRQSVAFWCNPISGHATLYWYQQILGQGPKLLIQFQNNGVVDDSQLPKDRFSAERLKGVDSTLKIQPAKLEDSAVYLCASSLGTSSLDTQYFGPGTRLTVL.

This chain links TRBV7-3 with TRBJ2-5; 8 nucleotides align to TRBD2. The J call may be in error: the DNA end matches TRBJ2-1 better. The V gene's germline CDR1 is SGHTA and CDR2 FQGTGA. CDR3 length: 15 amino acids. The CDR3 spells CASSLSGTSSDEQFF. The CDR3 nucleotides are TGTGCCAGCAGCTTATCCGGGACTAGTAGCGATGAGCAGTTCTTC.

A note on this clonotype: Sequence at one end of the junction differs from germline and may be a read error. The genes are TRBV7-7 and TRBJ2-5; the match to TRBD2 covers 10 bases. The tail of the sequence fits TRBJ2-1 better, so the J call may be wrong. The CDR3 is made up of 15 amino acids. CDR1 SSHAT and CDR2 FNYEAQ come from the germline V gene (reference sequence). DNA for the CDR3: TGTGCTAGCAGCGCCGAAGCGGGGGGGCCCGTTGAGCAGTTCTTC. Translated, it gives CASSAEAGGPVEQFF.

The chain employs TRBV12-3 or TRBV12-4 and TRBJ2-5; 8 nucleotides match TRBD1. J lost 4 bases, V lost 5 bases, and 12 bases had no gene match. The CDR3 contains 16 residues. This CDR3 is CASSEQGAVRRETQYF. In nucleotides, the CDR3 is TGTGCCAGCAGTGAGCAGGGGGCGGTCAGAAGAGAGACCCAGTACTTC.

The chain is built from TRBV7-3 and TRBJ2-2; D gene ambiguous. This CDR3 has 18 amino acids. Trimming removed 0 bases from V and 1 base from J, with 15 bases in between. The germline gives CDR1 SGHTA, CDR2 FQGTGA. Here the CDR3 reads CASSLTSYQAGNTGELFF. The CDR3 nucleotides are TGTGCCAGCAGCTTAACGAGCTACCAGGCAGGGAACACCGGGGAGCTGTTTTTT.

This clonotype was counted a few times. The gene calls are TRBV3-1 and TRBJ2-6; no clear D gene. Trimming took off 2 bases at V and 1 base at J, with 6 bases between the two ends. CDR3 length equals 15 residues. Germline assignment: CDR1 LGHDT and CDR2 YNNKEL (reference sequence). Here the CDR3 DNA reads TGTGCCAGCAGCCAAAGGCGGTCTGGGGCCAACGTCCTGACTTTC. It yields the protein CASSQRRSGANVLTF.

This clonotype was seen only a few times. The rearrangement links TRBV3-1 to TRBJ2-7, with D perhaps being TRBD1 or TRBD2 (5 bases each). Germline V CDR1 and CDR2: LGHDT, YNNKEL (reference sequence). This CDR3 has 12 amino acids. With 3 bases removed from V and 12 bases from J, the gap between germline ends came to 15 bases. Here the CDR3 reads CASSQLGPHSYF. The CDR3 coding sequence is TGTGCCAGCAGCCAGCTGGGACCCCACTCGTACTTC.

This clonotype was picked up many times. V and J are TRBV5-1 and TRBJ2-1; perhaps TRBD2 as D (6 bases). V was clipped by 0 bases and J by 0 bases, with 7 bases between them. This CDR3 spans 15 amino acids. The V gene's germline CDR1 is SGHRS and CDR2 YFSETQ. The chain's CDR3 is CASSLVGSSYNEQFF. The CDR3 DNA is TGCGCCAGCAGCTTGGTCGGGAGCTCCTACAATGAGCAGTTCTTC.

This clonotype was observed a handful of times. Mismatch with germline at one junction end may stem from a read error. The chain combines TRBV11-2 with TRBJ2-5; weak D call: TRBD1 (7 bases). Matching the DNA end better, TRBJ2-1 makes the J call doubtful. From germline, CDR1 is SGHAT and CDR2 FQNNGV. The length of the CDR3 is 14 residues. Here the CDR3 reads CACSSDRRGNEQFF. In DNA, the CDR3 is TGTGCCTGCAGCTCGGACAGGAGGGGTAATGAGCAGTTCTTC.

V usage is TRBV12-3 or TRBV12-4 and J usage is TRBJ1-2; no definite D call. V dropped 1 base and J dropped 0 bases, with 12 bases sitting between them. CDR3 length equals 16 residues. The CDR3 reads CASSLEDIRSNYGYTF. The CDR3 region has the DNA TGTGCCAGCAGTTTAGAAGACATACGTTCTAACTATGGCTACACCTTC.

Comments on this clonotype: Being one base from a much bigger clone, this may be a read error. Here the CDR3 omits its conserved ending phenylalanine or tryptophan, so a read error is the likely source. V and J are TRBV6-1 and TRBJ1-6; D is undetermined. The V gene's germline CDR1 is MNHNS and CDR2 SASEGT. V dropped 3 bases and J dropped 3 bases, with 12 bases sitting between them. CDR3 length equals 16 residues. The CDR3 loop reads CASSDTSFSYNSPLHV. The CDR3 nucleotides read TGTGCCAGCAGTGACACCTCCTTTAGCTATAATTCACCCCTCCACGTT.

In its sample, this clonotype was seen a few times. CDR3 DNA sequence: TGTGCCAGCAGCCCCGGAAAAGGCAATGAGCAGTTCTTC. Translation: CASSPGKGNEQFF. The chain uses TRBV6-2 or TRBV6-3 and TRBJ2-1; D call uncertain. This CDR3 contains 13 residues. The germline V gene has CDR1 MNHEY and CDR2 SVGEGT. The V and J ends lost 6 bases and 6 bases respectively, with 12 bases between them.

This clonotype was recorded a few times. The chain couples TRBV5-1 to TRBJ1-4; TRBD1 matches 7 bases. The CDR3 consists of 15 residues. The V gene's germline CDR1 is SGHRS and CDR2 YFSETQ. Losses at the gene ends were 4 bases for V and 5 bases for J; bases not matched to a gene: 8. The CDR3 reads CASSPGGQTNEKLFF. CDR3 in DNA: TGCGCCAGCAGCCCAGGGGGACAGACGAATGAAAAACTGTTTTTT.

There are a few counts of this clonotype. V is TRBV5-5 and J is TRBJ1-5; D possibly corresponds to TRBD1 (6 bases). V lost 1 base to trimming and J lost 2 bases, with 13 bases between them. From germline, CDR1 is SGHKS and CDR2 YYEKEE (reference sequence). The CDR3 loop spans 16 amino acids. CDR3 in DNA: TGTGCCAGCAGCTTGTTTCAGGGGCCGGGCAATCAGCCCCAGCATTTT. Its protein product is CASSLFQGPGNQPQHF.

Comments on this clonotype: A read error may account for a junction end that differs from germline. J is TRBJ2-5 and V is TRBV7-9; 7 bases match TRBD1. The CDR3 totals 13 residues. The V gene's germline CDR1 is SEHNR and CDR2 FQNEAQ (reference sequence). As DNA, the CDR3 is TGTGCCAGCAGCTTGAGAGGACAGGCTAGGCCGAACTTC. Encoded protein: CASSLRGQARPNF.

The rearrangement joins TRBV20-1 to TRBJ2-5; TRBD1 matches at 10 bases. After removal of 5 bases from V and 5 bases from J, the junction contained 8 bases not matched to a gene. Germline V gene sequence: CDR1 DFQATT, CDR2 SNEGSKA (reference sequence). This CDR3 is built from 14 residues. CDR3 in DNA: TGCAGTGCTGGGGGACAGGGGTCGTGGGAGACCCAGTACTTC. This codes for CSAGGQGSWETQYF.

This clonotype was seen a few times. This chain uses TRBV29-1 with TRBJ2-5, with a tentative D call TRBD2 (6 bases). TRBJ2-1 matches the DNA end more closely, so the J call is doubtful. Germline V CDR1 and CDR2: SQVTM, ANQGSEA. The CDR3 has 13 amino acids. The CDR3 DNA is TGCAGCGTTGATGGAGGGGACTACAATGAGCAGTTCTTC. Amino acids: CSVDGGDYNEQFF.

The rearrangement joins TRBV20-1 to TRBJ2-7; 7 bases are shared with TRBD2. Trimming cost V 2 bases and J 7 bases; bases outside gene matches: 5. The CDR3 runs to 12 residues. Germline lookup yields CDR1 DFQATT and CDR2 SNEGSKA (reference sequence). CDR3 protein: CSARHPAGEQYF. The CDR3, as DNA: TGCAGTGCTAGACACCCAGCGGGGGAGCAGTACTTC.

The chain recombines TRBV25-1 with TRBJ2-5; D remains ambiguous. Germline V gives CDR1 MGHDK, CDR2 SYGVNS. V shed 5 bases and J shed 5 bases, with 6 bases lying between them. The CDR3 has 11 amino acids. As DNA, the CDR3 is TGTGCCAGCAGTTGGTGGGAGACCCAGTACTTC. Translation: CASSWWETQYF.

A few counts support this clonotype. V is TRBV5-1 and J is TRBJ1-3, with unresolved D. V was cut by 0 bases and J by 0 bases, with 4 bases left in between. CDR1 and CDR2 from the germline V gene are SGHRS and YFSETQ. The CDR3 has 14 amino acids. The CDR3 spells CASSLENSGNTIYF. CDR3 bases: TGCGCCAGCAGCTTGGAAAACTCTGGAAACACCATATATTTT.

This clonotype was recorded only once. This chain connects TRBV12-3 or TRBV12-4 to TRBJ2-1, with D possibly being TRBD1 (5 bases). The V gene lost 10 bases and the J gene lost 8 bases, with 18 bases spanning the gap. This CDR3 has 13 residues. As DNA, the CDR3 is TGTGCCAACAGCGTAGGGGCCCGCGATGAGCAGTTCTTC. This codes for CANSVGARDEQFF.

This clonotype was detected only a few times. The chain combines TRBV5-1 with TRBJ2-3; D not resolved. The V and J ends lost 0 bases and 1 base respectively, with 12 bases between them. The length of the CDR3 is 16 residues. CDR1 and CDR2 from the germline V gene are SGHRS and YFSETQ. The CDR3 DNA sequence: TGCGCCAGCAGCTTGGAACGGCGCCCGGGCACAGATACGCAGTATTTT. Protein product: CASSLERRPGTDTQYF. Based on the CDR3 plus reference TRBV5-1 and TRBJ2-3, the full variable domain is KAGVTQTPRYLIKTRGQQVTLSCSPISGHRSVSWYQQTPGQGLQFLFEYFSETQRNKGNFPGRFSGRQFSNSRSEMNVSTLELGDSALYLCASSLERRPGTDTQYFGPGTRLTVL.

The rearrangement uses TRBV7-4 and TRBJ1-5, with 7 bases lining up with TRBD1. The CDR3 runs 16 residues. Germline CDR1 SGHVT, CDR2 SQSDAQ. The V gene end was trimmed by 5 bases and the J gene end by 0 bases; junction bases not matched to a gene: 7. In DNA, the CDR3 is TGTGCCAGCAGCCTGACCCCAGGGGGTAGCAATCAGCCCCAGCATTTT. Protein sequence: CASSLTPGGSNQPQHF.

The chain carries TRBV2 and TRBJ1-1; D is unclear. V lost 7 bases and J lost 1, with 10 bases in between. Per germline, CDR1 SNHLY and CDR2 FYNNEI. The CDR3 covers 13 residues. CDR3 in DNA: TGTGCCAGCAAAGTGTCGAGGAACACTGAAGCTTTCTTT. Amino acids: CASKVSRNTEAFF.

Remarks on this clonotype: At one end the junction does not follow the germline gene, possibly because of a read error. J is TRBJ2-5 and V is TRBV5-1; 10 bases line up with TRBD1. The CDR3 spans 15 residues. From germline, CDR1 is SGHRS and CDR2 YFSETQ. As DNA, the CDR3 is TGCGCCTGCAGCTTGGCCGGGACAGGGGAAGAGACCCAGTACTTC. Encoded protein: CACSLAGTGEETQYF.

The chain joins TRBV7-8 to TRBJ1-2, with 8 bases aligning to TRBD1. Germline CDR1 is SGHVS and CDR2 is FQNEAQ. The CDR3 runs 17 residues. Germline trimming cut 5 bases from V and 2 bases from J; bases unmatched to any gene: 13. CDR3: CASSPRTGYPPNYGYTF. The CDR3 DNA is TGTGCCAGCAGCCCCCGGACAGGGTACCCTCCAAACTATGGCTACACCTTC.

This sequence joins TRBV29-1 and TRBJ2-4; 7 bases line up with TRBD2. Germline trimming cut 4 bases from V and 0 bases from J; bases unmatched to any gene: 12. There are 17 residues in the CDR3. CDR1 and CDR2 (germline): SQVTM, ANQGSEA. In DNA, the CDR3 is TGCAGCGTTGGCTTGAGCGCGGGGGTGCTAGCCAAAAACATTCAGTACTTC. Its protein is CSVGLSAGVLAKNIQYF.

A few counts support this clonotype. The chain couples TRBV12-3 or TRBV12-4 to TRBJ2-1, with D uncertain. The CDR3 consists of 17 residues. Between the trimmed V and J ends, which lost 4 bases and 0 bases, there was a span of 16 bases. This CDR3 is CASSWAAPTSSYNEQFF. CDR3 sequence (DNA): TGTGCCAGCAGTTGGGCGGCTCCCACAAGCTCCTACAATGAGCAGTTCTTC.

V is TRBV20-1 and J is TRBJ2-5; D ambiguous. CDR1 and CDR2 from the germline V gene are DFQATT and SNEGSKA (reference sequence). The V gene lost 0 bases and the J gene lost 4 bases, with 18 bases spanning the gap. The length of the CDR3 is 16 residues. The CDR3 sequence is CSARDVIGDLGETQYF. In nucleotides, the CDR3 is TGCAGTGCTAGAGATGTGATTGGCGACTTGGGAGAGACCCAGTACTTC.

This clonotype showed up just a few times. The V gene is TRBV28, the J gene TRBJ2-2, with 10 bases aligning to TRBD2. Looked up from germline, CDR1 is MDHEN and CDR2 is SYDVKM. The V segment lost 7 bases and the J segment 6 bases; nucleotides outside the gene matches: 5. This CDR3 region has 14 residues. The CDR3 loop reads CASITSGVAGELFF. The CDR3 coding sequence is TGTGCCAGCATTACTAGCGGGGTGGCCGGGGAGCTGTTTTTT. The complete variable domain, with remaining parts taken from reference TRBV28 and TRBJ2-2, reads DVKVTQSSRYLVKRTGEKVFLECVQDMDHENMFWYRQDPGLGLRLIYFSYDVKMKEKGDIPEGYSVSREKKERFSLILESASTNQTSMYLCASITSGVAGELFFGEGSRLTVL.

This clonotype came up once. The gene calls are TRBV24-1 and TRBJ2-3; D ambiguous. Germline V CDR1 and CDR2: KGHDR, SFDVKD. This CDR3 region has 14 residues. Trimming removed 0 bases at V and 6 bases at J, with 9 bases between. CDR3 bases: TGTGCCACCAGTGATTTGCGGCGGCCGGATACGCAGTATTTT. Its protein is CATSDLRRPDTQYF.